The clone carrying this T cell receptor (beta chain) was counted only a few times. The sample is drawn from a study of blood T cell repertoires in COVID-19. Original methodology: Reference gene primer amplification yielded estimated nucleated cell counts. Clones were sequenced by immunoSEQ multiplex PCR, and TCRdb holds only the in-frame ones, with some missing. That table furnishes V, J and clone size, whereas the DNA furnished D and trimming. Counted here are over 200,000 clones, less than 90% occurring once; the ten biggest clones make up under 2.5%. CDR1 is MNHEY, CDR2 SMNVEV, per germline (reference sequence). Trimming took 2 bases from V and 5 from J; bases not matched to a gene: 10. This CDR3 is built from 16 residues.

This receptor was identified in a middle-aged man with active or convalescent COVID-19. The genes are TRBV27 and TRBJ2-5; 8 bases fit TRBD2. The sequencing input was peripheral blood. CDR3 sequence: CASSLTTTSVVETQYF. The CDR3 DNA reads as TGTGCCAGCAGTTTAACAACGACTAGCGTCGTGGAGACCCAGTACTTC.